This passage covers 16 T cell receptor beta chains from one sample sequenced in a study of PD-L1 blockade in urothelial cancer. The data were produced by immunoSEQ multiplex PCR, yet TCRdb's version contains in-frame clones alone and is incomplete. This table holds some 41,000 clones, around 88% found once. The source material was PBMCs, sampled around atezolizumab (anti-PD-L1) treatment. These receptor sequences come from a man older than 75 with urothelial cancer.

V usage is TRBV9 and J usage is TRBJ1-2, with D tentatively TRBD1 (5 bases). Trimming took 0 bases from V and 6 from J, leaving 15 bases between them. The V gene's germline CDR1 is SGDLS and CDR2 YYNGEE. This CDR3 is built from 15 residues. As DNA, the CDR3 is TGTGCCAGCAGCGTAGATAGGGGCAGGGCCAATGGCTACACCTTC. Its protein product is CASSVDRGRANGYTF.

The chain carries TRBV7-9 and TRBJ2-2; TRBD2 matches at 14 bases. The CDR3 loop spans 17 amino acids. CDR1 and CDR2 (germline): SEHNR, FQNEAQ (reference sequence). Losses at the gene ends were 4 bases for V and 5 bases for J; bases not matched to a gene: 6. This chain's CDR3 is CASSSTGTSGSTGELFF. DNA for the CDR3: TGTGCCAGCAGCTCTACGGGGACTAGCGGGAGTACCGGGGAGCTGTTTTTT.

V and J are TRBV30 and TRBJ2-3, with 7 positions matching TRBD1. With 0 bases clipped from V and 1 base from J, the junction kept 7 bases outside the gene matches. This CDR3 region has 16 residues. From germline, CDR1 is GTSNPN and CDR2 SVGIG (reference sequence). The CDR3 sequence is CAWSVGAGGGTDTQYF. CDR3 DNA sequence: TGTGCCTGGAGTGTAGGGGCAGGGGGTGGCACAGATACGCAGTATTTT. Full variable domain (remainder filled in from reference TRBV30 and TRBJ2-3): SQTIHQWPATLVQPVGSPLSLECTVEGTSNPNLYWYRQAAGRGLQLLFYSVGIGQISSEVPQNLSASRPQDRQFILSSKKLLLSDSGFYLCAWSVGAGGGTDTQYFGPGTRLTVL.

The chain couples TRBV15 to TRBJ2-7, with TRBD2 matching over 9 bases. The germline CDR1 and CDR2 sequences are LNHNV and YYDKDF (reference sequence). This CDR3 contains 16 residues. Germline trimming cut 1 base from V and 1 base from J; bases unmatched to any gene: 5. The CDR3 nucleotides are TGTGCCACCAGCAGAGGGGAAGCGGGAGGATCCTACGAGCAGTACTTC. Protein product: CATSRGEAGGSYEQYF.

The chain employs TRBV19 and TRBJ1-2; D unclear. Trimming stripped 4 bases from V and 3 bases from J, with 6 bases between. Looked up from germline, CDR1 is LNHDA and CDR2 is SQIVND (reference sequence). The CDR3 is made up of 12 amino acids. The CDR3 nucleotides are TGTGCCAGTAGTAGGTCGGACTATGGCTACACCTTC. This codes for CASSRSDYGYTF.

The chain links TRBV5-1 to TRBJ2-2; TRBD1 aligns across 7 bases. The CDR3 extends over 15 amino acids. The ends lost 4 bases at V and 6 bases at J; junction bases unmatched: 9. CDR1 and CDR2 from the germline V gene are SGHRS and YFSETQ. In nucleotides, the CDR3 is TGCGCCAGCAGCGCAAGACAGGGAGTCGCCGGGGAGCTGTTTTTT. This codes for CASSARQGVAGELFF.

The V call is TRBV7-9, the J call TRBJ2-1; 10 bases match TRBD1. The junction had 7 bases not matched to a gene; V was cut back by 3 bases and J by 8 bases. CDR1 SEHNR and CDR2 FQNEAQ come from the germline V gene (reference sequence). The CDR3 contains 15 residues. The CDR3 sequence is CASSFGTGDGDEQFF. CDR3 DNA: TGTGCCAGCAGCTTCGGGACAGGGGATGGCGATGAGCAGTTCTTC.

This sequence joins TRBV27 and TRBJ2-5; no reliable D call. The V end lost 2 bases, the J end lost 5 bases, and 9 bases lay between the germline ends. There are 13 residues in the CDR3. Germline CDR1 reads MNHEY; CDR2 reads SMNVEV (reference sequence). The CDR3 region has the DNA TGTGCCAGCAGTTTAACCGCCGGGGAGACCCAGTACTTC. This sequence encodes CASSLTAGETQYF.

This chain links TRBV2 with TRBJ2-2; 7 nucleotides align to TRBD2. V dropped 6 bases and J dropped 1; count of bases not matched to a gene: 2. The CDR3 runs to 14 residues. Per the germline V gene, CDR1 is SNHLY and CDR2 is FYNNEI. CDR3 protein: CASRRGRNTGELFF. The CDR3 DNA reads TGTGCCAGCAGGCGCGGGAGGAACACCGGGGAGCTGTTTTTT. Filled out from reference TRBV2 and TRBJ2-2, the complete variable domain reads EPEVTQTPSHQVTQMGQEVILRCVPISNHLYFYWYRQILGQKVEFLVSFYNNEISEKSEIFDDQFSVERPDGSNFTLKIRSTKLEDSAMYFCASRRGRNTGELFFGEGSRLTVL.

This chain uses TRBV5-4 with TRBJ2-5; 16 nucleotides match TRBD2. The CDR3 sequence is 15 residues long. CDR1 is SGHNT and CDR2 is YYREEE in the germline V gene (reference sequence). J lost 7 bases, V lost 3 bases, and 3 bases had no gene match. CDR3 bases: TGTGCCAGCAGCTCGGGACTAGCGGGAGGGGGGACCCAGTACTTC. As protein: CASSSGLAGGGTQYF.

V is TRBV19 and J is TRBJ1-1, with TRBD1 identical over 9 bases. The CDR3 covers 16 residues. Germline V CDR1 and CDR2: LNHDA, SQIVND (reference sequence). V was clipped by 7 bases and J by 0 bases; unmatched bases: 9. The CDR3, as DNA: TGTGCCAGTACCCTAGGACAGGGGCCTCTGAACACTGAAGCTTTCTTT. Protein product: CASTLGQGPLNTEAFF.

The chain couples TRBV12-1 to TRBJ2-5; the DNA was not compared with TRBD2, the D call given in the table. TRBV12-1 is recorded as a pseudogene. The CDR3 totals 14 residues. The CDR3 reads CASSFAGNQETQYF. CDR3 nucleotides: TGTGCCAGCAGCTTTGCCGGGAATCAAGAGACCCAGTACTTC.

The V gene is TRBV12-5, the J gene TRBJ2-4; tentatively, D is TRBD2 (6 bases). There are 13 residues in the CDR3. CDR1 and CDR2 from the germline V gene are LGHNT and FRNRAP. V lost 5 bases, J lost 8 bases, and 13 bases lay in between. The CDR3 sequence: CASGPWGGDIQYF. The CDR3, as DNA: TGTGCTAGTGGTCCGTGGGGAGGAGACATTCAGTACTTC.

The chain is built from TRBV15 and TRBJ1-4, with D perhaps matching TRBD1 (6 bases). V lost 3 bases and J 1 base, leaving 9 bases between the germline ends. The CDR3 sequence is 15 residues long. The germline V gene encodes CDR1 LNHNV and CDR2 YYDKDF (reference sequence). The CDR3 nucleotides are TGTGCCACCAGCAGGCTCAGGGGAACTAATGAAAAACTGTTTTTT. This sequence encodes CATSRLRGTNEKLFF.

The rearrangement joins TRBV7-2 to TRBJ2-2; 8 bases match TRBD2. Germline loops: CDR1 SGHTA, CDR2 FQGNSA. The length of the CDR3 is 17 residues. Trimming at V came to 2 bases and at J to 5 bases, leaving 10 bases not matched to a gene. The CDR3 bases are TGTGCCAGCAGCTTACGGGAGGGCGGGAGAGGAACCGGGGAGCTGTTTTTT. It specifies CASSLREGGRGTGELFF.

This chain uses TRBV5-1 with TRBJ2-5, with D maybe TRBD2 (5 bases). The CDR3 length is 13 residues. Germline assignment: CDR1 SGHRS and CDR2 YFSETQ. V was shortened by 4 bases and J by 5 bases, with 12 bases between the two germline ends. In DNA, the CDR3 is TGCGCCAGCAGCGGCGAGGGCCGGGAGACCCAGTACTTC. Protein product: CASSGEGRETQYF. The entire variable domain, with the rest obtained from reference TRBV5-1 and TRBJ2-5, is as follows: KAGVTQTPRYLIKTRGQQVTLSCSPISGHRSVSWYQQTPGQGLQFLFEYFSETQRNKGNFPGRFSGRQFSNSRSEMNVSTLELGDSALYLCASSGEGRETQYFGPGTRLLVL.